The T cell receptor beta chain described here comes from a study of Ad26.COV2.S vaccination and SARS-CoV-2 variants. Study-wide background: The donor participated in the COV1001 trial, in its Ad26.COV2.S arm. By the intramuscular route, Ad26.COV2.S was given once, or twice 56 days apart.

Described treatment: over 15 received Ad26.COV2.S at low or high dose, single or two shots; roughly 5 received placebo; per-sample allocation not given. Sampling was performed 63 days after the first vaccine or placebo injection. Wuhan-strain SARS-CoV-2 spike was expressed by the Ad26 vector that made up the vaccine. Data came from immunoSEQ multiplex PCR; TCRdb stores just in-frame clones and leaves some out. The data show around 340,000 clones, approximately 86% seen once. The V gene's germline CDR1 is KGHSH and CDR2 LQKENI. The CDR3 length is 15 residues. Trimming stripped 5 bases from V and 4 bases from J, with 17 bases between. For this clone: The antigen remains unidentified.

The study, taken as a whole, reports: Analytic work on TCR breadth and depth might have understated the full extent of total T cell responses.

The V and J genes are TRBV18 and TRBJ2-5, with D possibly TRBD1 on 6 matching bases. The TCR was taken from a person between 18 and 60 years old who received the Ad26.COV2.S COVID-19 vaccine or a placebo. Sequencing used peripheral blood, obtained in a trial of Ad26.COV2.S vaccine versus placebo. This CDR3 reads CASSLNTGQRETQYF. The CDR3, as DNA: TGTGCCAGCTCATTAAACACGGGACAAAGAGAGACCCAGTACTTC.